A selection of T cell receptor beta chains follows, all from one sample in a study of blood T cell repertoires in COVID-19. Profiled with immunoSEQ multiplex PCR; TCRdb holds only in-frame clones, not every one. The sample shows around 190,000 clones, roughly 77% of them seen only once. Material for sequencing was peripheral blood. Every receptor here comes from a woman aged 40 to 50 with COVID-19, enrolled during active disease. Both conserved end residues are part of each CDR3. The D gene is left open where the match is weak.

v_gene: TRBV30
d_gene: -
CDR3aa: CAWRGDSQETQYF

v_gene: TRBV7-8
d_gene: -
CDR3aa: CASTRSSGAQTQYF

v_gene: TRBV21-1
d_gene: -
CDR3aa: CASTSARDSLNQPQHF

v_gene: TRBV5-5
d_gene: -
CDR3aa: CASSRLDRQDTQYF

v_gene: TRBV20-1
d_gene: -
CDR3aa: CSGGGGTEAFF

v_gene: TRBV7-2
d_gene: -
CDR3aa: CASSLVGTQYF

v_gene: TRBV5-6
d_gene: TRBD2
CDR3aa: CASSSLAGATYNEQFF

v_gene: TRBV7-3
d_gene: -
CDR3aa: CASSFSGGSGYTF

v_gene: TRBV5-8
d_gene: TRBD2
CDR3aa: CASSLGVTSDYTGELFF

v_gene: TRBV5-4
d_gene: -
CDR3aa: CASSPGGQGQSYEQYF

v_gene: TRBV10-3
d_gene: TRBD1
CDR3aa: CAIRYRRGQESSGNTIYF

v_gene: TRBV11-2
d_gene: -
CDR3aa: CASSFRGKSRTDTQYF

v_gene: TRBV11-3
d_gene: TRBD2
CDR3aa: CASSLVYSGGYNEQFF

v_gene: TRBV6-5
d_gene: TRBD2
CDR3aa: CASRTSTKYEQYF

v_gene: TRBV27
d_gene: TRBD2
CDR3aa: CASSRGLAGAPVGTDTQYF

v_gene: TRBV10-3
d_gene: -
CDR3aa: CAIRSTTGRGETQYF

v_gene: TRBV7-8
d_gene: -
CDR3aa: CASSMGGPGPTPHEQYF

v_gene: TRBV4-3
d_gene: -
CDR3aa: CASSQDFRDNSPLHF

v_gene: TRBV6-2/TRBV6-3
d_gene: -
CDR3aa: CASSYRTGYNEQFF

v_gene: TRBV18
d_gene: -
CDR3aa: CASSPPRGYSGTGELFF

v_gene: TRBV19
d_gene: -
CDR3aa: CASRLPGSGELFF

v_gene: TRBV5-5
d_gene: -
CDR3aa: CASSSPGGLNTEAFF

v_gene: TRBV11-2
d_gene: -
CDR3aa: CASSSSTDTQYF

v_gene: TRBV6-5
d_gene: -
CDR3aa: CASGYWIRAGNEQFF

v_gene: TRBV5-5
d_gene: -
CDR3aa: CASSLVGAAGGISDTQYF

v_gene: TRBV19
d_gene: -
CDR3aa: CASTIGTSDTQYF

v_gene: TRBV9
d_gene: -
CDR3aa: CASSVETQITEAFF

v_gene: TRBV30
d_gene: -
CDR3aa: CAWRLSSYEQYF